This passage covers 3 T cell receptor beta chains from one sample sequenced in a study of cytomegalovirus exposure and HLA in healthy donors. The study ran its PCR with 60 Vbeta and 13 Jbeta primers. Profiled with immunoSEQ multiplex PCR; TCRdb holds only in-frame clones, not every one. The repertoire includes 200,000 to 300,000 clones, roughly 87% of them detected once, and around 5% sits in the top ten. The sequenced material came from PBMCs. The receptors were gathered from a woman between 35 and 50 years old in good health and CMV-seropositive.

The CDR3 protein is CASSESISGSYEQYF. The CDR3 bases are TGCGCCAGCAGTGAGTCGATTAGCGGATCGTACGAGCAGTACTTC. The J gene is TRBJ2-7, the V gene TRBV10-1, with a weak D call TRBD2 (6 bases). The germline V and J ends were trimmed by 0 bases and 4 bases, with 13 bases remaining between them. Germline V lookup: CDR1 WNHNN, CDR2 SYGVQD (reference sequence). The CDR3 loop spans 15 amino acids.

This clone appeared once. The chain has TRBV2 and TRBJ1-4; possible D gene TRBD1, 5 bases. The ends were cut back, 1 base at V and 8 bases at J, with 8 bases in the middle. Germline lookup yields CDR1 SNHLY and CDR2 FYNNEI. The CDR3 has 13 amino acids. The chain's CDR3 is CASSEVRGEKLFF. CDR3 bases: TGTGCCAGCAGTGAAGTGCGGGGCGAAAAACTGTTTTTT.

The J gene is TRBJ1-2, the V gene TRBV7-6; TRBD1 matches at 10 bases. Germline V gives CDR1 SGHVS, CDR2 FNYEAQ. The V and J ends lost 5 bases and 2 bases, in that order; junction bases with no gene match: 14. The CDR3 sequence is 18 residues long. The DNA for the CDR3 is TGTGCCAGCAGCCGACAGGGGGCGCGAAGTGATCGGAACTATGGCTACACCTTC. It specifies CASSRQGARSDRNYGYTF. The full variable domain, rest sourced from reference TRBV7-6 and TRBJ1-2, is GAGVSQSPRYKVTKRGQDVALRCDPISGHVSLYWYRQALGQGPEFLTYFNYEAQQDKSGLPNDRFSAERPEGSISTLTIQRTEQRDSAMYRCASSRQGARSDRNYGYTFGSGTRLTVV.